The 22 T cell receptor beta chains listed next were all sequenced from one sample in a study of blood T cell repertoires in COVID-19. Repertoires were generated with immunoSEQ multiplex PCR, while TCRdb's copy carries only in-frame clones and drops some. The repertoire holds 150,000 to 200,000 clones, with over 70% as singletons. Sequencing used PBMCs or T cells enriched from blood (not recorded which). Receptors originate from a woman in her fifties or sixties who had recovered from COVID-19.

The chain combines TRBV19 with TRBJ2-3; 8 bases agree with TRBD2. There are 14 residues in the CDR3. With V trimmed by 1 base and J by 9 bases, 6 bases remained unmatched. CDR1 and CDR2 from the germline V gene are LNHDA and SQIVND (reference sequence). The CDR3 region is CASSIAGGAGTQYF. The DNA for the CDR3 is TGTGCCAGTAGTATAGCGGGGGGGGCAGGGACGCAGTATTTT. The variable domain in full, with the rest retrieved from reference TRBV19 and TRBJ2-3, is DGGITQSPKYLFRKEGQNVTLSCEQNLNHDAMYWYRQDPGQGLRLIYYSQIVNDFQKGDIAEGYSVSREKKESFPLTVTSAQKNPTAFYLCASSIAGGAGTQYFGPGTRLTVL.

V and J are TRBV5-1 and TRBJ1-6, with 7 positions matching TRBD1. Germline trimming cut 3 bases from V and 8 bases from J; bases unmatched to any gene: 2. This CDR3 has 13 amino acids. Germline V gene sequence: CDR1 SGHRS, CDR2 YFSETQ. DNA for the CDR3: TGCGCCAGCAGCTCCGGGACAGATTCACCCCTCCACTTT. This gives the protein CASSSGTDSPLHF.

This chain joins TRBV6-5 and TRBJ1-1; TRBD1 aligns across 9 bases. The CDR3 sequence is 14 residues long. Germline CDR1 is MNHEY and CDR2 is SVGAGI. The V gene end was trimmed by 5 bases and the J gene end by 6 bases; junction bases not matched to a gene: 7. The CDR3 DNA reads TGTGCCAGCAGTCACAGGGGGCTTGTGGCTGAAGCTTTCTTT. It specifies CASSHRGLVAEAFF.

This clone was seen only once. The chain is built from TRBV7-3 and TRBJ2-3, with 14 positions matching TRBD2. CDR1 and CDR2 from the germline V gene are SGHTA and FQGTGA. CDR3 length: 18 residues. The V and J ends lost 5 bases and 5 bases, in that order; junction bases with no gene match: 12. CDR3 nucleotides: TGTGCCAGCAGCCATGGACTAGCGGGAGGAGGCCGTGGAGATACGCAGTATTTT. It encodes CASSHGLAGGGRGDTQYF.

The chain has TRBV13 and TRBJ2-7; a weak D match, TRBD1 (6 bases). The ends were cut back, 3 bases at V and 5 bases at J, with 11 bases in the middle. There are 13 residues in the CDR3. Germline loops: CDR1 PRHDT, CDR2 FYEKMQ (reference sequence). CDR3 amino acids: CASSLRAGDEQYF. CDR3 in DNA: TGTGCCAGCAGCTTGCGAGCAGGGGACGAGCAGTACTTC.

Here the CDR3 DNA reads TGCGCCATTAATGGACTAGCGGGAGGGAGACCTAGCACAGATACGCAGTATTTT. Translating gives CAINGLAGGRPSTDTQYF. The rearrangement links TRBV23-1 to TRBJ2-3; 15 bases line up with TRBD2. TRBV23-1 is annotated as an ORF whose role is uncertain. V lost 10 bases to trimming and J lost 0 bases; unmatched junction nucleotides: 11. The CDR3 has 18 amino acids.

The CDR3 here is CASSQSPGATYNEQFF. The DNA for the CDR3 is TGCGCCAGCAGCCAGTCCCCAGGGGCGACCTACAATGAGCAGTTCTTC. The gene calls are TRBV5-1 and TRBJ2-1, with a possible D match to TRBD1 (6 bases). Germline V gene data show CDR1 as SGHRS and CDR2 as YFSETQ. Trimming left V 4 bases short and J 2 bases short, with 16 bases between. The CDR3 runs 16 residues.

CDR3 DNA: TGCAGCGTTTGGCGGGGTGGCACCGGGGAGCTGTTTTTT. Amino acids: CSVWRGGTGELFF. The genes are TRBV29-1 and TRBJ2-2; tentative D call: TRBD2 (6 bases). With 5 bases removed from V and 4 bases from J, the gap between germline ends came to 11 bases. CDR3 length equals 13 residues. CDR1 SQVTM and CDR2 ANQGSEA come from the germline V gene.

In this sample, this clone turned up a few times. This chain connects TRBV11-3 to TRBJ2-7; 8 nucleotides align to TRBD1. Germline V CDR1 and CDR2: SGHNT, YENEEA. With V trimmed by 5 bases and J by 6 bases, 15 bases remained unmatched. The CDR3 runs 16 residues. CDR3 loop: CASSDGPNRGSSEQYF. Written as DNA, the CDR3 is TGTGCCAGCAGCGATGGCCCCAACAGGGGGTCGAGCGAGCAGTACTTC. The variable domain in full, completed from reference TRBV11-3 and TRBJ2-7, reads EAGVVQSPRYKIIEKKQPVAFWCNPISGHNTLYWYLQNLGQGPELLIRYENEEAVDDSQLPKDRFSAERLKGVDSTLKIQPAELGDSAVYLCASSDGPNRGSSEQYFGPGTRLTVT.

This clone turned up a few times. The rearrangement links TRBV18 to TRBJ2-5, with 7 bases that match TRBD1. V gave up 4 bases and J gave up 5 bases; unmatched junction bases: 7. Germline lookup yields CDR1 KGHSH and CDR2 LQKENI. CDR3 length: 14 amino acids. The CDR3 region has the DNA TGTGCCAGCTCACGCCGGGACAGAAGTGAGACCCAGTACTTC. This codes for CASSRRDRSETQYF. Full variable domain (remainder filled in from reference TRBV18 and TRBJ2-5): NAGVMQNPRHLVRRRGQEARLRCSPMKGHSHVYWYRQLPEEGLKFMVYLQKENIIDESGMPKERFSAEFPKEGPSILRIQQVVRGDSAAYFCASSRRDRSETQYFGPGTRLLVL.

The chain couples TRBV7-2 to TRBJ2-7; TRBD1 agrees at 8 bases. The trim removed 5 bases at V and 9 bases at J, leaving 9 bases unmatched. CDR3 length equals 13 residues. CDR1 and CDR2 (germline): SGHTA, FQGNSA. The CDR3 here is CASSQDRVGVQYF. The CDR3 DNA follows: TGTGCCAGCAGCCAGGACAGGGTGGGGGTGCAGTACTTC.

This chain links TRBV5-4 with TRBJ2-3, with 8 bases lining up with TRBD1. From germline, CDR1 is SGHNT and CDR2 YYREEE (reference sequence). Losses at the gene ends were 4 bases for V and 2 bases for J; bases not matched to a gene: 9. The length of the CDR3 is 16 residues. CDR3 in DNA: TGTGCCAGCAGCCCCCCAGGGACAGGTCCCACAGATACGCAGTATTTT. Its translation is CASSPPGTGPTDTQYF.

The chain is built from TRBV27 and TRBJ1-2; D is undetermined. Germline CDR1 reads MNHEY; CDR2 reads SMNVEV (reference sequence). CDR3 size: 13 residues. V shed 0 bases and J shed 8 bases, with 10 bases lying between them. CDR3 residues: CASSLSSGLGYTF. CDR3 DNA sequence: TGTGCCAGCAGTTTATCGTCGGGGTTAGGCTACACCTTC.

This chain uses TRBV5-1 with TRBJ1-2, with a possible D match to TRBD1 (6 bases). V was pared by 0 bases and J by 4 bases, with 10 bases between. Germline V gene sequence: CDR1 SGHRS, CDR2 YFSETQ. The CDR3 length is 14 residues. As DNA, the CDR3 is TGCGCCAGCAGCTTGGACAGGGTACGCTATGGCTACACCTTC. This translates into CASSLDRVRYGYTF.

The gene calls are TRBV10-2 and TRBJ2-7, with D perhaps TRBD2 (5 bases). Germline V gene sequence: CDR1 WSHSY, CDR2 SAAADI. V lost 8 bases and J lost 4, with 12 bases in between. This CDR3 is 12 amino acids long. The CDR3 nucleotides read TGCGCCAGCGCCCGGGATCCTTACGAGCAGTACTTC. This translates into CASARDPYEQYF.

V and J are TRBV12-5 and TRBJ2-7, with D perhaps TRBD2 (6 bases). In germline, CDR1 is LGHNT, CDR2 FRNRAP. The germline V and J ends were trimmed by 3 bases and 0 bases, with 6 bases remaining between them. The CDR3 runs to 13 residues. This chain's CDR3 is CASGFGSSYEQYF. CDR3 in DNA: TGTGCTAGTGGTTTCGGGAGCTCCTACGAGCAGTACTTC.

The J gene is TRBJ2-5, the V gene TRBV10-3, with 9 bases identical to TRBD1. This CDR3 has 15 amino acids. The junction had 7 bases not matched to a gene; V was cut back by 4 bases and J by 4 bases. Germline CDR1 is ENHRY and CDR2 is SYGVKD. This CDR3 reads CAISVGTGFGETQYF. In DNA, the CDR3 is TGTGCCATCAGTGTGGGGACAGGGTTTGGAGAGACCCAGTACTTC.

The rearrangement links TRBV3-1 (or the pseudogene TRBV3-2) to TRBJ1-1; D may be TRBD1 (6 bases). The V gene lost 4 bases and the J gene lost 5 bases, with 14 bases spanning the gap. The CDR3 length is 14 residues. The germline CDR1 and CDR2 sequences are LGHDT and YNNKEL (reference sequence). The CDR3 spells CASSPGWGRTEAFF. DNA for the CDR3: TGTGCCAGCAGCCCTGGCTGGGGGCGGACTGAAGCTTTCTTT.

The CDR3 bases are TGTGCCAGCAGCCGGGACAGGGGGCCAATTGCTGAAGCTTTCTTT. It encodes CASSRDRGPIAEAFF. This sequence joins TRBV7-6 and TRBJ1-1; 12 nucleotides match TRBD1. This CDR3 contains 15 residues. V trimming: 5 bases; J trimming: 6 bases; junction bases outside the gene matches: 7. Germline V lookup: CDR1 SGHVS, CDR2 FNYEAQ.

The genes are TRBV4-2 and TRBJ1-4, with a possible D match to TRBD1 (6 bases). Trimming left V 0 bases short and J 12 bases short, with 17 bases between. From germline, CDR1 is LGHNA and CDR2 YNFKEQ. The CDR3 is 15 residues long. CDR3 DNA sequence: TGTGCCAGCAGCCAAGATGCCGGGGGGCGTTCGGAACTGTTTTTT. This encodes CASSQDAGGRSELFF.

The chain carries TRBV6-1 and TRBJ1-1; 8 bases match TRBD1. Germline loops: CDR1 MNHNS, CDR2 SASEGT. This CDR3 comprises 15 residues. J was trimmed by 5 bases and V by 2 bases; bases with no gene match: 7. The CDR3 sequence: CASSEQDRGITEAFF. In DNA, the CDR3 is TGTGCCAGCAGTGAACAAGACAGGGGAATAACTGAAGCTTTCTTT.

The chain uses TRBV18 and TRBJ2-7; 8 nucleotides agree with TRBD1. This CDR3 comprises 15 residues. From germline, CDR1 is KGHSH and CDR2 LQKENI. The V and J ends lost 6 bases and 9 bases, in that order; junction bases with no gene match: 16. The DNA of the CDR3 is TGTGCCAGCTCTCGCCAGGGGGCGCAGTTAGGTGCGCAGTACTTC. It is translated as CASSRQGAQLGAQYF.